This entry is about one T cell receptor beta chain. The target antigen is unknown. The data stem from a study of CD8 T cells in ankylosing spondylitis. The TCR beta libraries were generated through quantitative 5'-RACE incorporating molecular barcodes. TCRdb re-called the 5' RACE reads with MiXCR, one entry per CDR3 protein. The top ten clones hold under 7.5% of a sample with approximately 550,000 distinct CDR3 sequences, more than 9.5% of them seen once. The study, taken as a whole, reports: The study looked at matched synovial fluid samples from ankylosing spondylitis patients. Disease-linked clones were reported to be significantly enriched there. Characteristic, it appeared, of ankylosing spondylitis blood was a TCR beta motif of eight highly homologous variants. Disease-linked clones bore a CD8+ phenotype, appearing relatively rarely in peripheral blood. There were earlier reports of some motif variants in reactive arthritis synovial fluid and blood.

The TCR originated in a male donor with ankylosing spondylitis. Sequencing was done on a sample of blood, either unsorted or a sorted T cell fraction (not recorded which).

The chain's CDR3 is CASSRLQGGSAEAFF. CDR3 coding DNA: TGCGCCAGCAGCAGATTACAGGGGGGGAGCGCTGAAGCTTTCTTT. The chain joins TRBV5-1 to TRBJ1-1; 8 nucleotides align to TRBD1. Unmatched junction bases numbered 11, after V lost 4 bases and J lost 6 bases. CDR3 length: 15 residues. The germline CDR1 and CDR2 sequences are SGHRS and YFSETQ.